This is a list of T cell receptor beta chains from one sample in a study of cytomegalovirus exposure and HLA in healthy donors. Repertoires were generated with immunoSEQ multiplex PCR, while TCRdb's copy carries only in-frame clones and drops some. Here the sample table reports around 51,000 clones. Sequenced input: PBMCs. The receptors here all came from a man in his forties or fifties in good health and CMV-seropositive. The CDR3 runs from the conserved cysteine through the conserved F or W. Fields, in order: V gene, CDR3 length, D gene, J gene, CDR3 DNA, CDR3 protein. The D gene is left open where the match is weak.

v_gene: TRBV27; len: 15; d_gene: TRBD1; j_gene: TRBJ2-1; CDR3nt: TGTGCCAGCAGTTCGTGGGGACAGGGGGGGAATGAGCAGTTCTTC; CDR3aa: CASSSWGQGGNEQFF
v_gene: TRBV7-9; len: 15; d_gene: TRBD1; j_gene: TRBJ1-6; CDR3nt: TGTGCCAGCAGCTTAGCAGGACAGGGAAGATCACCCCTCCACTTT; CDR3aa: CASSLAGQGRSPLHF
v_gene: TRBV7-8; len: 14; d_gene: TRBD1; j_gene: TRBJ1-1; CDR3nt: TGTGCCAGCAGCTTAGGGACAGGGGTAACTGAAGCTTTCTTT; CDR3aa: CASSLGTGVTEAFF
v_gene: TRBV29-1; len: 14; d_gene: .; j_gene: TRBJ2-7; CDR3nt: TGCAGCGTTAGGGAACGGGATCACTCCTACGAGCAGTACTTC; CDR3aa: CSVRERDHSYEQYF
v_gene: TRBV7-3; len: 16; d_gene: .; j_gene: TRBJ2-7; CDR3nt: TGTGCCAGCACTGTCTCTCCCTCATTCAGCTCCTACGAGCAGTACTTC; CDR3aa: CASTVSPSFSSYEQYF
v_gene: TRBV30; len: 11; d_gene: TRBD1; j_gene: TRBJ1-1; CDR3nt: TGTGCCTGGAGTGAGGGGGACAGGGCTTTCTTT; CDR3aa: CAWSEGDRAFF
v_gene: TRBV25-1; len: 13; d_gene: TRBD2; j_gene: TRBJ2-7; CDR3nt: TGTGCCAGCAGGGGCCGGGAGGCAAAAGAGCAGTACTTC; CDR3aa: CASRGREAKEQYF
v_gene: TRBV18; len: 12; d_gene: .; j_gene: TRBJ2-1; CDR3nt: TGTGCCAGCTCAGCGGAAAACAATGAGCAGTTCTTC; CDR3aa: CASSAENNEQFF
v_gene: TRBV9; len: 18; d_gene: TRBD2; j_gene: TRBJ2-5; CDR3nt: TGTGCCAGCAGCGTTTCCCAGGCGACTAGCGGTTCCCAAGAGACCCAGTACTTC; CDR3aa: CASSVSQATSGSQETQYF
v_gene: TRBV6-5; len: 15; d_gene: .; j_gene: TRBJ1-1; CDR3nt: TGTGCCAGCACCCTAGACAGCCGCAGTGACACTGAAGCTTTCTTT; CDR3aa: CASTLDSRSDTEAFF
v_gene: TRBV18; len: 11; d_gene: .; j_gene: TRBJ2-1; CDR3nt: TGTGCCTCCTCGAGGGGGAGCGAGCAGTTCTTC; CDR3aa: CASSRGSEQFF
v_gene: TRBV5-1; len: 12; d_gene: .; j_gene: TRBJ2-1; CDR3nt: TGCGCCAGCAGCTTGGCCGGCGTCGGGGAGTTCTTC; CDR3aa: CASSLAGVGEFF
v_gene: TRBV27; len: 14; d_gene: .; j_gene: TRBJ1-1; CDR3nt: TGTGCCAGCAGTTTATCGTTGGGAGGTACTGAAGCTTTCTTT; CDR3aa: CASSLSLGGTEAFF
v_gene: TRBV19; len: 15; d_gene: TRBD1; j_gene: TRBJ2-7; CDR3nt: TGTGCCAGTAGTGCCACGCCGGGACAGGCCTACGAGCAGTACTTC; CDR3aa: CASSATPGQAYEQYF
v_gene: TRBV28; len: 14; d_gene: .; j_gene: TRBJ2-7; CDR3nt: TGTGCCAGACCACTCGGGGGATACTCCTACGAGCAGTACTTC; CDR3aa: CARPLGGYSYEQYF
v_gene: TRBV7-2; len: 14; d_gene: .; j_gene: TRBJ1-2; CDR3nt: TGTGCCAGCCGCATAGCACAGGGAGACTATGGCTACACCTTC; CDR3aa: CASRIAQGDYGYTF
v_gene: TRBV7-6; len: 14; d_gene: TRBD1; j_gene: TRBJ1-5; CDR3nt: TGTGCCAGCAGCCCAGGGGGCGCGGGTCAGCCCCAGCATTTT; CDR3aa: CASSPGGAGQPQHF
v_gene: TRBV7-8; len: 13; d_gene: .; j_gene: TRBJ1-1; CDR3nt: TGTGCCAGCAGCGTACTCGGTGACACTGAAGCTTTCTTT; CDR3aa: CASSVLGDTEAFF
v_gene: TRBV18; len: 13; d_gene: .; j_gene: TRBJ1-2; CDR3nt: TGTGCCAGCTCACCCGACAGCCCAGGGGGCTACACCTTC; CDR3aa: CASSPDSPGGYTF
v_gene: TRBV9; len: 14; d_gene: .; j_gene: TRBJ1-5; CDR3nt: TGTGCCAGCTCCCCCGGGGGGAGCAATCAGCCCCAGCATTTT; CDR3aa: CASSPGGSNQPQHF
v_gene: TRBV7-9; len: 15; d_gene: TRBD1; j_gene: TRBJ2-7; CDR3nt: TGTGCCAGCAGCTTAGCGGCGACAGGGGGCAACGAGCAGTACTTC; CDR3aa: CASSLAATGGNEQYF
v_gene: TRBV4-2; len: 17; d_gene: .; j_gene: TRBJ1-4; CDR3nt: TGTGCCAGCAGCCAAGAAAAGTGGACCCATCGGGGTGAAAAACTGTTTTTT; CDR3aa: CASSQEKWTHRGEKLFF
v_gene: TRBV28; len: 12; d_gene: .; j_gene: TRBJ2-7; CDR3nt: TGTGCCAGCAGCTACAGGGCCTACGAGCAGTACTTC; CDR3aa: CASSYRAYEQYF
v_gene: TRBV4-2; len: 15; d_gene: TRBD1; j_gene: TRBJ1-5; CDR3nt: TGTGCCAGCAGCCAAGCAAGGGGGCGGAATCAGCCCCAGCATTTT; CDR3aa: CASSQARGRNQPQHF
v_gene: TRBV7-9; len: 16; d_gene: .; j_gene: TRBJ2-3; CDR3nt: TGTGCCAGCAGTAGGAGGGGGGGTCTTAGCACAGATACGCAGTATTTT; CDR3aa: CASSRRGGLSTDTQYF
v_gene: TRBV4-1; len: 17; d_gene: TRBD1; j_gene: TRBJ2-7; CDR3nt: TGCGCCAGCAGCCAAGATTCCCTCGGTGACAGGGTGGCCGAGCAGTACTTC; CDR3aa: CASSQDSLGDRVAEQYF
v_gene: TRBV19; len: 14; d_gene: .; j_gene: TRBJ2-3; CDR3nt: TGTGCCGTAGGGCGGGGCTTTAGCACAGATACGCAGTATTTT; CDR3aa: CAVGRGFSTDTQYF
v_gene: TRBV28; len: 14; d_gene: TRBD1; j_gene: TRBJ1-5; CDR3nt: TGTGCCAGCAGTGGGACAGGGTTCAATCAGCCCCAGCATTTT; CDR3aa: CASSGTGFNQPQHF
v_gene: TRBV7-8; len: 12; d_gene: TRBD2; j_gene: TRBJ2-1; CDR3nt: TGTGCCAGCAGCTCCTCCGGGACTAGCGCGTTCTTC; CDR3aa: CASSSSGTSAFF
v_gene: TRBV10-3; len: 14; d_gene: .; j_gene: TRBJ2-1; CDR3nt: TGTGCCACCCGCCGAGGGTCCGGGGACAATGAGCAGTTCTTC; CDR3aa: CATRRGSGDNEQFF
v_gene: TRBV30; len: 16; d_gene: TRBD2; j_gene: TRBJ2-3; CDR3nt: TGTGCCTGGAGTGGGACTAGCGGGGCCGACCTTTCTACGCAGTATTTT; CDR3aa: CAWSGTSGADLSTQYF
v_gene: TRBV25-1; len: 15; d_gene: TRBD2; j_gene: TRBJ2-1; CDR3nt: TGTGCCAGCAGTGCCACTAGCGGGAGAGTCGATGAGCAGTTCTTC; CDR3aa: CASSATSGRVDEQFF
v_gene: TRBV7-9; len: 15; d_gene: .; j_gene: TRBJ2-5; CDR3nt: TGTGCCAGCAGTCTTCTTGGGCACGCGAAAGAGACCCAGTACTTC; CDR3aa: CASSLLGHAKETQYF
v_gene: TRBV4-2; len: 18; d_gene: TRBD2; j_gene: TRBJ2-3; CDR3nt: TGTGCCAGCAGCCAAGAGAGGGGCCTAGCGGGAGTGGAGGATACGCAGTATTTT; CDR3aa: CASSQERGLAGVEDTQYF
v_gene: TRBV11-2; len: 13; d_gene: .; j_gene: TRBJ2-3; CDR3nt: TGTGCCAGCAGCTTAGATCGGTCAGATACGCAGTATTTT; CDR3aa: CASSLDRSDTQYF
v_gene: TRBV19; len: 13; d_gene: .; j_gene: TRBJ2-3; CDR3nt: TGTGCCAGTAGTATAGAGGGCCCAGATACGCAGTATTTT; CDR3aa: CASSIEGPDTQYF
v_gene: TRBV6-6; len: 12; d_gene: .; j_gene: TRBJ1-5; CDR3nt: TGTGCCAGCAGTTACAATCTACAGCCCCAGCATTTT; CDR3aa: CASSYNLQPQHF
v_gene: TRBV19; len: 18; d_gene: TRBD1; j_gene: TRBJ1-4; CDR3nt: TGTGCCAGTAGTCCGGACAGGGGCCGCTCTACAGCTAATGAAAAACTGTTTTTT; CDR3aa: CASSPDRGRSTANEKLFF
v_gene: TRBV4-2; len: 16; d_gene: TRBD2; j_gene: TRBJ2-5; CDR3nt: TGTGCCAGCAGCCAAGGGCTAGCGGGGGGCCAAGAGACCCAGTACTTC; CDR3aa: CASSQGLAGGQETQYF